These 26 T cell receptor beta chains originate from one sample sequenced in a study of T-cell reconstitution after alpha-beta-depleted transplantation in children. The TCRbeta library was prepared with unique molecular identifiers. TCRdb analysed the PCR reads with MiXCR anew, one entry per CDR3 protein. The data contain a few hundred thousand distinct CDR3 sequences, 13% of them singletons. Here the sequenced sample was PBMCs, mostly from graft donor cells, taken 360 days after TCRalphabeta/CD19-depleted stem cell transplant. These receptors were collected from a male patient younger than 18 who had a stem cell transplant for acute myeloid leukemia, so the T cells may come from the graft donor.

This clonotype was counted many times. The chain has TRBV20-1 and TRBJ2-1; 7 bases agree with TRBD1. From germline, CDR1 is DFQATT and CDR2 SNEGSKA (reference sequence). This CDR3 region has 15 residues. J lost 0 bases, V lost 5 bases, and 7 bases had no gene match. The CDR3 bases are TGCAGTGCTTTGGGACAGTGGAGCTCCTACAATGAGCAGTTCTTC. Protein product: CSALGQWSSYNEQFF.

This chain connects TRBV3-1 to TRBJ1-2; D remains ambiguous. Germline V gene lookup returns CDR1 LGHDT and CDR2 YNNKEL (reference sequence). The CDR3 length is 14 residues. Trimming pared 0 bases from V and 6 bases from J, leaving 11 bases between. The CDR3 bases are TGTGCCAGCAGCCAAGAAGTCTGGGTCGATGGCTACACCTTC. Its translation: CASSQEVWVDGYTF.

This clonotype appeared a few times. The chain has TRBV7-9 and TRBJ2-3, with D perhaps assigned TRBD1 or TRBD2 (8 bases each). V was trimmed by 4 bases and J by 5 bases, leaving 13 bases between them. CDR1 SEHNR and CDR2 FQNEAQ come from the germline V gene (reference sequence). CDR3 length: 14 amino acids. CDR3 protein: CASSWTGTRDTQYF. The CDR3 region has the DNA TGTGCCAGCAGCTGGACAGGGACTAGAGATACGCAGTATTTT.

The chain is built from TRBV3-1 and TRBJ1-1, with 11 bases lining up with TRBD1. CDR3 length: 17 residues. Germline assignment: CDR1 LGHDT and CDR2 YNNKEL (reference sequence). J gave up 0 bases and V 4 bases, and 7 bases lay outside the gene matches. The CDR3 sequence is CASSPRTGGPMNTEAFF. The CDR3 DNA follows: TGTGCCAGCAGCCCGAGGACAGGGGGCCCCATGAACACTGAAGCTTTCTTT. The whole variable domain, remainder taken from reference TRBV3-1 and TRBJ1-1, is DTAVSQTPKYLVTQMGNDKSIKCEQNLGHDTMYWYKQDSKKFLKIMFSYNNKELIINETVPNRFSPKSPDKAHLNLHINSLELGDSAVYFCASSPRTGGPMNTEAFFGQGTRLTVV.

The gene calls are TRBV6-5 and TRBJ2-7; no clear D. The V gene's germline CDR1 is MNHEY and CDR2 SVGAGI. CDR3 length: 11 amino acids. Deletions cut 4 bases from V and 11 bases from J, with 12 bases between. This chain's CDR3 is CASSSPGREYF. The CDR3 nucleotides read TGTGCCAGCAGTTCCCCGGGTCGGGAGTACTTC.

This clonotype came up many times. This chain joins TRBV28 and TRBJ2-7; 9 bases are shared with TRBD1. Germline V gives CDR1 MDHEN, CDR2 SYDVKM. The junction had 13 bases not matched to a gene; V was cut back by 4 bases and J by 6 bases. The CDR3 covers 16 residues. DNA of the CDR3: TGTGCCAGCAGTTCCCCAACCGGGACAGGGATTCGCGAGCAGTACTTC. Its translation: CASSSPTGTGIREQYF.

The chain combines TRBV3-1 with TRBJ2-3, with 10 bases that match TRBD1. This CDR3 has 15 amino acids. V dropped 4 bases and J dropped 5; count of bases not matched to a gene: 6. Germline V gene data show CDR1 as LGHDT and CDR2 as YNNKEL (reference sequence). The CDR3 DNA reads as TGTGCCAGCAGCCTTACGGACAGGGGGGGAGATACGCAGTATTTT. Translated, it gives CASSLTDRGGDTQYF.

The chain has TRBV10-3 and TRBJ2-1, with TRBD2 matching over 11 bases. CDR3 length: 16 residues. In germline, CDR1 is ENHRY, CDR2 SYGVKD. Trimming took 2 bases from V and 10 from J; bases not matched to a gene: 10. CDR3 protein: CAISEIIAGGPEEQFF. The CDR3 DNA follows: TGTGCCATCAGTGAGATTATAGCGGGAGGGCCCGAAGAGCAGTTCTTC.

In its sample, this clonotype was seen many times. The chain joins TRBV12-3 or TRBV12-4 to TRBJ1-2; D possibly corresponds to TRBD1 (5 bases). The CDR3 sequence is 12 residues long. The germline V and J ends were trimmed by 6 bases and 4 bases, with 9 bases remaining between them. In DNA, the CDR3 is TGTGCCAGCAGCCCAGGGTTCTATGGCTACACCTTC. Encoded protein: CASSPGFYGYTF.

This clonotype was detected a few times. This chain uses TRBV20-1 with TRBJ2-7, with TRBD2 matching 7 bases. The CDR3 runs 17 residues. V dropped 1 base and J dropped 4; count of bases not matched to a gene: 16. CDR1 and CDR2 (germline): DFQATT, SNEGSKA (reference sequence). CDR3 in amino acids: CSARASVWIKGGYEQYF. CDR3 DNA: TGCAGTGCTAGAGCCTCGGTTTGGATCAAGGGAGGGTACGAGCAGTACTTC.

This clonotype was recorded a few times. The chain couples TRBV28 to TRBJ2-7; no reliable D call. CDR3 length equals 14 residues. Germline loops: CDR1 MDHEN, CDR2 SYDVKM. V lost 3 bases and J lost 4, with 13 bases in between. The CDR3: CASSFRPPVYEQYF. CDR3 bases: TGTGCCAGCAGTTTTCGTCCCCCAGTTTACGAGCAGTACTTC. Full variable domain (remainder filled in from reference TRBV28 and TRBJ2-7): DVKVTQSSRYLVKRTGEKVFLECVQDMDHENMFWYRQDPGLGLRLIYFSYDVKMKEKGDIPEGYSVSREKKERFSLILESASTNQTSMYLCASSFRPPVYEQYFGPGTRLTVT.

The gene calls are TRBV2 and TRBJ2-3, with 12 bases fitting TRBD2. V lost 5 bases to trimming and J lost 4 bases; unmatched junction nucleotides: 7. From germline, CDR1 is SNHLY and CDR2 FYNNEI. The CDR3 is 16 amino acids. CDR3 loop: CASSTLAGGPADTQYF. CDR3 DNA: TGTGCCAGCAGTACCCTAGCGGGAGGGCCCGCAGATACGCAGTATTTT.

This clonotype was picked up a small number of times. The rearrangement links TRBV14 to TRBJ2-3; the match to TRBD2 covers 13 bases. The V and J ends lost 5 bases and 8 bases, in that order; junction bases with no gene match: 4. Germline V gene lookup returns CDR1 SGHDN and CDR2 FVKESK. This CDR3 region has 14 residues. CDR3 in amino acids: CASSSGTSGITQYF. The CDR3 DNA reads TGTGCCAGCAGCTCCGGGACTAGCGGGATTACGCAGTATTTT.

Notes on this clonotype: This likely comes from a read error, as the CDR3 has no conserved phenylalanine or tryptophan at its end. Because the CDR3's place on the DNA is in doubt, the DNA is left out and the CDR3 is given as listed by TCRdb. The chain carries TRBV7-9 and TRBJ2-7; TRBD1 was called by the table and not checked on the DNA. Germline V CDR1 and CDR2: SEHNR, FQNEAQ (reference sequence). The CDR3 spans 13 amino acids, including both terminal residues. CDR3 residues: CASSRVGGYLIAL.

This chain uses TRBV4-3 with TRBJ2-1; D gene uncertain. This CDR3 has 15 residues. Trimming stripped 4 bases from V and 0 bases from J, with 10 bases between. Germline values: CDR1 LGHNA, CDR2 YSLEER. The CDR3 DNA sequence: TGCGCCAGCAGCCGAAGGTCTCTCTCCTACAATGAGCAGTTCTTC. Residues: CASSRRSLSYNEQFF.

V is TRBV6-2 or TRBV6-3 and J is TRBJ2-3; D assignment may be TRBD1 or TRBD2 (5 bases each). CDR1 is MNHEY and CDR2 is SVGEGT in the germline V gene. Deletions cut 5 bases from V and 7 bases from J, with 16 bases between. The CDR3 has 14 residues. CDR3 loop: CASSTGTKPYTQYF. The CDR3 nucleotides read TGTGCCAGCAGTACCGGGACCAAACCGTATACGCAGTATTTT.

In its sample, this clonotype was seen many times. The chain carries TRBV12-3 or TRBV12-4 and TRBJ2-2; 10 bases line up with TRBD2. The CDR3 contains 17 residues. Losses at the gene ends were 1 base for V and 5 bases for J; bases not matched to a gene: 7. Written as DNA, the CDR3 is TGTGCCAGCAGTTTAGGCCTAGCGGGAGACTATACCGGGGAGCTGTTTTTT. Protein: CASSLGLAGDYTGELFF.

The table lists this clonotype with many counts. This chain links TRBV29-1 with TRBJ2-7, with D possibly matching TRBD1 (6 bases). The ends were cut back, 0 bases at V and 3 bases at J, with 9 bases in the middle. The germline gives CDR1 SQVTM, CDR2 ANQGSEA. This CDR3 is built from 13 residues. CDR3 amino acids: CSVEDQGSYEQYF. The CDR3 DNA reads as TGCAGCGTTGAAGACCAGGGGAGCTACGAGCAGTACTTC.

This clonotype was recorded many times. The V gene is TRBV12-3 or TRBV12-4, the J gene TRBJ1-6; 7 bases agree with TRBD1. The CDR3 length is 17 residues. V was pared by 5 bases and J by 6 bases, with 13 bases of the junction left unmatched. In DNA, the CDR3 is TGTGCCAGCAGTCTCCTAGGGGGCGTGTATCTTAATTCACCCCTCCACTTT. It translates to CASSLLGGVYLNSPLHF.

This chain uses TRBV28 with TRBJ2-1, with D perhaps given as TRBD1 or TRBD2 (5 bases each). The CDR3 runs to 16 residues. V lost 2 bases, J lost 6 bases, and 17 bases lay in between. Looked up from germline, CDR1 is MDHEN and CDR2 is SYDVKM. CDR3 sequence reads: CASSLPIYGALNEQFF. In DNA form, the CDR3 reads TGTGCCAGCAGTTTACCCATCTACGGGGCCCTCAATGAGCAGTTCTTC.

The rearrangement joins TRBV4-2 to TRBJ2-7; 10 nucleotides match TRBD2. Germline CDR1 LGHNA, CDR2 YNFKEQ. Trimming removed 0 bases from V and 6 bases from J; junction bases left unmatched: 11. The CDR3 contains 17 residues. The CDR3 protein is CASSQEGLRLAGAEQYF. The CDR3, as DNA: TGTGCCAGCAGCCAAGAGGGTCTCCGGCTAGCGGGAGCCGAGCAGTACTTC.

The rearrangement joins TRBV20-1 to TRBJ2-7; maybe TRBD2 (5 bases). CDR1 DFQATT and CDR2 SNEGSKA come from the germline V gene (reference sequence). The V end lost 1 base, the J end lost 2 bases, and 9 bases lay between the germline ends. There are 13 residues in the CDR3. The CDR3 bases are TGCAGTGCTAGAGCTAGCCAGCCCTACGAGCAGTACTTC. Amino acids: CSARASQPYEQYF.

The chain combines TRBV5-1 with TRBJ2-5, with D unresolved. Germline V gene lookup returns CDR1 SGHRS and CDR2 YFSETQ. V gave up 3 bases and J gave up 1 base, with 4 bases separating them. The CDR3 runs to 12 residues. Here the CDR3 reads CASSWVQETQYF. CDR3 bases: TGCGCCAGCAGCTGGGTCCAAGAGACCCAGTACTTC.

V usage is TRBV27 and J usage is TRBJ2-7; weak D call: TRBD1 (5 bases). V was trimmed by 5 bases and J by 3 bases, leaving 20 bases between them. In germline, CDR1 is MNHEY, CDR2 SMNVEV (reference sequence). The length of the CDR3 is 16 residues. The CDR3: CASSPSGRIRDYEQYF. The CDR3 DNA follows: TGTGCCAGCAGTCCCTCCGGGCGAATCAGGGACTACGAGCAGTACTTC.

The chain recombines TRBV5-1 with TRBJ2-3; a possible D gene is TRBD1 (6 bases). CDR3 length: 14 residues. CDR1 is SGHRS, CDR2 YFSETQ, per germline. V was clipped by 3 bases and J by 4 bases, with 12 bases between them. The CDR3 here is CASSSITGSDTQYF. The DNA of the CDR3 is TGCGCCAGCAGCTCAATTACAGGGTCAGATACGCAGTATTTT.

Many counts were recorded for this clonotype. J is TRBJ2-7 and V is TRBV4-2; a weak D match, TRBD1 (6 bases). The CDR3 has 17 amino acids. Trimming took off 4 bases at V and 3 bases at J, with 22 bases between the two ends. Germline V gene data show CDR1 as LGHNA and CDR2 as YNFKEQ. Written as DNA, the CDR3 is TGTGCCAGCAGCCCTCACAGGACAGAACCCAGGCTCTACGAGCAGTACTTC. Translated: CASSPHRTEPRLYEQYF.